The clone carrying this T cell receptor beta chain was detected a few times. Antigen: not known. Once obtained from cultured CD4+ T cells, the DNA was sequenced using the Oncomine TCR Beta short-read assay. Investigators obtained genomic DNA by extraction from cultured CD4+ T cells. TCRdb called the PCR reads again in MiXCR, with one record for every CDR3 protein. This sample yields under 20,000 distinct CDR3 sequences, of which about three quarters are seen a single time; about 16% belongs to the top ten. Trimming cost V 0 bases and J 3 bases, with 9 bases left between them. Germline CDR1 DFQATT, CDR2 SNEGSKA (reference sequence). The CDR3 loop spans 14 amino acids. The data stem from a study of vaccination and CD4 T cells after COVID-19. Notes on the study in general: Looking at convalescent patients, a median roughly 83% of reactive clones were present only post-vaccination.

Treatment here: approximately 9-day PBMC culture with coronavirus spike peptide pools or control peptides (ViraFEST assay). ViraFEST stimulated the growth of antigen-specific T cells using peptide pools and subsequently profiled their TCRs by sequencing. Alongside around 9.7 IU/ml IL-2 and 9 to 10 ug/ml peptide pools, PBMCs were cultured at 2 million to 2.5 million per well. Source: CD4+ T cells from blood, cultured in vitro, taken after SARS-CoV-2 vaccination. The sequence came from a human donor who received a COVID-19 vaccine. The gene calls are TRBV20-1 and TRBJ2-1; D call uncertain. For the CDR3, the DNA is TGCAGTGCTAGAGATTGGCGCAACTACAATGAGCAGTTCTTC. Translating gives CSARDWRNYNEQFF.